These T cell receptor beta chains were read from a single sample in a study of blood T cell repertoires in COVID-19. Generated by immunoSEQ multiplex PCR, the TCRdb table keeps only in-frame clones and is missing some. This sample has about 200,000 clones; about 86% occur once, and the top ten carry roughly 2.4%. The sequencing input was peripheral blood. The receptor source for this set is a woman aged 50 to 65 with acute or convalescent COVID-19. Both conserved end residues are part of each CDR3. Each record gives: CDR3 DNA, CDR3 protein, J gene, D gene, clone size, CDR3 length, V gene. D genes are given only for firm matches. The size of a clone is reported for some rows only, either as once, few or many, or as a class for expanded clones.

DNA: TGTGCCACACAGGCTACTGGAAACACCATATATTTT
CDR3: CATQATGNTIYF
J: TRBJ1-3
D: -
size: -
length: 12
V: TRBV6-5

DNA: TGTGCCAGCAGTTTGCTAGCGGGAGGAGAGACCCAGTACTTC
CDR3: CASSLLAGGETQYF
J: TRBJ2-5
D: TRBD2
size: once
length: 14
V: TRBV27

DNA: TGTGCCAGCAGTTACTCGACAGGGCGGACGCAGTACTTC
CDR3: CASSYSTGRTQYF
J: TRBJ2-7
D: TRBD1
size: -
length: 13
V: TRBV6-5

DNA: TGTGCCAGCAGCTCCTTCCCTTTTCATACTCATACGCAGTATTTT
CDR3: CASSSFPFHTHTQYF
J: TRBJ2-3
D: -
size: -
length: 15
V: TRBV7-9

DNA: TGTGCCAGCAGTTCTTCCGGGACAGAAGCTTTCTTT
CDR3: CASSSSGTEAFF
J: TRBJ1-1
D: -
size: -
length: 12
V: TRBV27

DNA: TGTGCTAGTGGCCCCGGGACAGGGGGTGACGAGCAGTACTTC
CDR3: CASGPGTGGDEQYF
J: TRBJ2-7
D: TRBD1
size: -
length: 14
V: TRBV12-5

DNA: TGTGCCAGCAGCTCTCTAACAGTCTCTGGAAACACCATATATTTT
CDR3: CASSSLTVSGNTIYF
J: TRBJ1-3
D: -
size: -
length: 15
V: TRBV11-2

DNA: TGTGCCACCAGTGACCCCGGGCTAGCGGGGGGGGATACGCAGTATTTT
CDR3: CATSDPGLAGGDTQYF
J: TRBJ2-3
D: TRBD2
size: once
length: 16
V: TRBV24-1

DNA: TGTGCCACCAGTGATTCGGGACAGGGGGTGCCCGGGGAGCTGTTTTTT
CDR3: CATSDSGQGVPGELFF
J: TRBJ2-2
D: TRBD1
size: -
length: 16
V: TRBV24-1

DNA: TGCGCCAGCAGCCCCGGAGGACTAGCGAGGAACACCGGGGAGCTGTTTTTT
CDR3: CASSPGGLARNTGELFF
J: TRBJ2-2
D: TRBD2
size: -
length: 17
V: TRBV5-1

DNA: TGTGCCAGCAGCTTATCGCTAGCGTCTAACTCCTACAATGAGCAGTTCTTC
CDR3: CASSLSLASNSYNEQFF
J: TRBJ2-1
D: -
size: once
length: 17
V: TRBV7-2

DNA: TGTGCCAGCAGCTTGCCACCGTCGGGGAATAATTCACCCCTCCACTTT
CDR3: CASSLPPSGNNSPLHF
J: TRBJ1-6
D: -
size: -
length: 16
V: TRBV5-6

DNA: TGTGCCAGCAGTTTATCGGTAGCGGGGGGGCGTACAGATACGCAGTATTTT
CDR3: CASSLSVAGGRTDTQYF
J: TRBJ2-3
D: TRBD2
size: few
length: 17
V: TRBV27

DNA: TGTGCCAGCAGCGCCGGGGGGGCGAGCAATCAGCCCCAGCATTTT
CDR3: CASSAGGASNQPQHF
J: TRBJ1-5
D: -
size: -
length: 15
V: TRBV7-2

DNA: TGTGCCAGTAGTCCCGGACAGGCCTCCTATGGCTACACCTTC
CDR3: CASSPGQASYGYTF
J: TRBJ1-2
D: TRBD1
size: once
length: 14
V: TRBV19

DNA: TGCAGCGTGAACGACAGGGCAGACTATGGCTACACCTTC
CDR3: CSVNDRADYGYTF
J: TRBJ1-2
D: TRBD1
size: -
length: 13
V: TRBV29-1

DNA: TGTGCCAGCAGCCAACATCTGAACACTGAAGCTTTCTTT
CDR3: CASSQHLNTEAFF
J: TRBJ1-1
D: -
size: -
length: 13
V: TRBV14

DNA: TGTGCCAGCAGCTGGGCAGCTCAAGAGACCCAGTACTTC
CDR3: CASSWAAQETQYF
J: TRBJ2-5
D: -
size: -
length: 13
V: TRBV7-6

DNA: TGTGCCAGTAGTCCCCCCCCGTGGGGACAGAAAAACATTCAGTACTTC
CDR3: CASSPPPWGQKNIQYF
J: TRBJ2-4
D: TRBD1
size: -
length: 16
V: TRBV19

DNA: TGTGCCAGCAGTTTTGGGGAAGGGAGTCAGCCCCAGCATTTT
CDR3: CASSFGEGSQPQHF
J: TRBJ1-5
D: -
size: -
length: 14
V: TRBV27

DNA: TGTGCCAGCAGCCCTACTTCAGCGGGGGGGTTCGGGACCCAGTACTTC
CDR3: CASSPTSAGGFGTQYF
J: TRBJ2-5
D: TRBD2
size: -
length: 16
V: TRBV7-2

DNA: TGTGCCATCTGGGACAGTACCACCGGGGAGCTGTTTTTT
CDR3: CAIWDSTTGELFF
J: TRBJ2-2
D: TRBD1
size: -
length: 13
V: TRBV19

DNA: TGCGCCACCCGTAACACCGGGGAGCTGTTTTTT
CDR3: CATRNTGELFF
J: TRBJ2-2
D: -
size: -
length: 11
V: TRBV4-3

DNA: TGTGCCAGCTCTAAAGACTCGAACACTGAAGCTTTCTTT
CDR3: CASSKDSNTEAFF
J: TRBJ1-1
D: -
size: -
length: 13
V: TRBV18

DNA: TGTGCCAGCAGCCAATCGGACAGGGATAACTATGGCTACACCTTC
CDR3: CASSQSDRDNYGYTF
J: TRBJ1-2
D: TRBD1
size: -
length: 15
V: TRBV3-1/TRBV3-2

DNA: TGCGCCAGCAGCCAAGAAGTGTCGACAGCAGCTTTCTTT
CDR3: CASSQEVSTAAFF
J: TRBJ1-1
D: -
size: -
length: 13
V: TRBV4-3

DNA: TGTGCCAGCAGTTCCTTGACTAGCGGGAACCTTTTGACCGGGGAGCTGTTTTTT
CDR3: CASSSLTSGNLLTGELFF
J: TRBJ2-2
D: TRBD2
size: once
length: 18
V: TRBV6-2/TRBV6-3

DNA: TGTGCCAGCAGTGACTCGAGCGGTTTGGGAAATACGCAGTATTTT
CDR3: CASSDSSGLGNTQYF
J: TRBJ2-3
D: -
size: -
length: 15
V: TRBV6-4

DNA: TGTGCCAGCATCCTTACAGGGGTTAACTATGGCTACACCTTC
CDR3: CASILTGVNYGYTF
J: TRBJ1-2
D: TRBD1
size: -
length: 14
V: TRBV6-5

DNA: TGTGCCAGCAGCATGAAGCTTCTGGATACGCAGTATTTT
CDR3: CASSMKLLDTQYF
J: TRBJ2-3
D: -
size: -
length: 13
V: TRBV11-1

DNA: TGTGCCAGTAGTACCGGACAGGGGGCGGATAATTCACCCCTCCACTTT
CDR3: CASSTGQGADNSPLHF
J: TRBJ1-6
D: TRBD1
size: -
length: 16
V: TRBV19

DNA: TGTGCCAGCAGTGAGCCCTCAACGGGTACGCAGTATTTT
CDR3: CASSEPSTGTQYF
J: TRBJ2-3
D: -
size: few
length: 13
V: TRBV25-1